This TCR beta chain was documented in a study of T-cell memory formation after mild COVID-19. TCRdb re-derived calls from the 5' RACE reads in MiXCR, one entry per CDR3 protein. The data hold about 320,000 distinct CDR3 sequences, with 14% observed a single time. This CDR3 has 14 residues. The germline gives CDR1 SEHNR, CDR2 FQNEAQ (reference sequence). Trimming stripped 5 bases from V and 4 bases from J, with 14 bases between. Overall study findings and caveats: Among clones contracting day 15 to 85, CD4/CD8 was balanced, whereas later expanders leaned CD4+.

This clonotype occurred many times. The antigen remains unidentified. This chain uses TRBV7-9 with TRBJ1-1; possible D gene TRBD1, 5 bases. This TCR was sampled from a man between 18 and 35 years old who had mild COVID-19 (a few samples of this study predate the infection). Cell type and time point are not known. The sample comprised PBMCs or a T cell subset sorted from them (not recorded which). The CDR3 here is CASSPPGRPTEAFF. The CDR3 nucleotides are TGTGCCAGCAGCCCGCCGGGACGGCCCACTGAAGCTTTCTTT.